This T cell receptor beta chain was sequenced during a study of cytomegalovirus exposure and HLA in healthy donors. The PCR used 60 Vbeta and 13 Jbeta primers. TCRdb keeps only in-frame clones here, not all; method: immunoSEQ multiplex PCR. The sample shows 100,000 to 150,000 clones, around 73% of them seen only once. About this clone: What it binds is not known.

Study findings and constraints: A later analysis revealed that TCR association rates differed between HLA loci, peaking at DRB1 and bottoming out at HLA-C. When analyzed later, a missense DCLRE1C variant was found to be linked to TCR beta V- and J-gene trimming. HLA alleles were associated with 15,000 to 20,000 TCR beta sequences in a later analysis at 0.05 false discovery rate.

Specimen: PBMCs. The sequence was collected from a female donor in good health and CMV-seronegative.

This CDR3 is CASSLGAVTEAFF. As DNA, the CDR3 is TGTGCCAGCAGCTTAGGGGCAGTCACTGAAGCTTTCTTT. V is TRBV7-9 and J is TRBJ1-1; the D is unclear. Trimming took 1 base from V and 4 from J, leaving 7 bases between them. CDR3 length: 13 amino acids. The germline gives CDR1 SEHNR, CDR2 FQNEAQ (reference sequence). Complete variable domain (other parts from reference TRBV7-9 and TRBJ1-1): DTGVSQNPRHKITKRGQNVTFRCDPISEHNRLYWYRQTLGQGPEFLTYFQNEAQLEKSRLLSDRFSAERPKGSFSTLEIQRTEQGDSAMYLCASSLGAVTEAFFGQGTRLTVV.